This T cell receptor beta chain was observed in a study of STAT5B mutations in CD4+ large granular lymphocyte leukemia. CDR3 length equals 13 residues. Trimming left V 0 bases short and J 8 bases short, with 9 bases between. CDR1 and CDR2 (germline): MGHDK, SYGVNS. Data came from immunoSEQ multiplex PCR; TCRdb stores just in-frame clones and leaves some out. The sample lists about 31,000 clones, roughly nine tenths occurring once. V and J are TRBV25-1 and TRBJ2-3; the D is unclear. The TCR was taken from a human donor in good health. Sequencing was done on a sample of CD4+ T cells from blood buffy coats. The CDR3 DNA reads TGTGCCAGCAGTGAATACGCCCCTGGTACGCAGTATTTT. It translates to CASSEYAPGTQYF.